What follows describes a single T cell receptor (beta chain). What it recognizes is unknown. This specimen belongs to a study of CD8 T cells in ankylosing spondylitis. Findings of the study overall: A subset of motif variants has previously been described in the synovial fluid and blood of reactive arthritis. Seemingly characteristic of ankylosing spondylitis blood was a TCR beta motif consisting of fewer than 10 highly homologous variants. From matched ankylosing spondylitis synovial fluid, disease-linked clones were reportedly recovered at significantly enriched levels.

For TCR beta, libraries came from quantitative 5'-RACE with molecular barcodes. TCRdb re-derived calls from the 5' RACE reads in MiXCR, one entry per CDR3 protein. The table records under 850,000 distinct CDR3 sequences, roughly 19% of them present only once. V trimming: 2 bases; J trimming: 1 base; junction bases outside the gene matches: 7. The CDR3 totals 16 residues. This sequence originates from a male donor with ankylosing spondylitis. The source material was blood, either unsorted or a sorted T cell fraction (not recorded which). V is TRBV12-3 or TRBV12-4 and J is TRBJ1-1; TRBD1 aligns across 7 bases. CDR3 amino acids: CASSLNWSGGNTEAFF. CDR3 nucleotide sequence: TGTGCCAGCAGTTTAAACTGGTCAGGGGGGAACACTGAAGCTTTCTTT.